Listed below are T cell receptor beta chains from one sample, sequenced in a study of T cells in Graves' hyperthyroidism and ophthalmopathy. TCRdb processed the multiplex PCR reads anew with MiXCR; each CDR3 protein has one entry. The sample has fewer than 450,000 distinct CDR3 sequences; 15% are singletons. The specimen sequenced was blood. These receptors were collected from a woman in her sixties or seventies with Graves' ophthalmopathy. Each CDR3 is given with its conserved first and last residue. The D gene is left open where the match is weak. Size is omitted from some rows. Given values are once, few, many or a class for expanded clones.

D	size	V	J	CDR3	DNA
-	-	TRBV27	TRBJ1-2	CASSSGAWGGYTF	TGTGCCAGCAGCTCCGGGGCCTGGGGAGGCTACACCTTC
-	many	TRBV6-4	TRBJ2-6	CASSVRGDGANVLTF	TGTGCCAGCAGTGTAAGGGGGGATGGGGCCAACGTCCTGACTTTC
-	many	TRBV24-1	TRBJ2-3	CATSERRGLRGDTQYF	TGTGCCACCAGTGAGAGACGCGGGCTGAGGGGAGATACGCAGTATTTT
-	-	TRBV20-1	TRBJ2-7	CSARDFGGYEQYF	TGCAGTGCTAGAGATTTCGGGGGCTACGAGCAGTACTTC
TRBD1	many	TRBV9	TRBJ1-1	CASNAGTGGNTEAFF	TGTGCCAGCAACGCCGGGACAGGGGGGAACACTGAAGCTTTCTTT
-	-	TRBV20-1	TRBJ2-3	CSAPRASTDTQYF	TGCAGTGCTCCCAGGGCCAGCACAGATACGCAGTATTTT
TRBD2	-	TRBV30	TRBJ2-7	CAWSTPGGLAYEQYF	TGTGCCTGGAGCACCCCGGGGGGGCTCGCCTACGAGCAGTACTTC
-	-	TRBV5-1	TRBJ2-6	CASSHTSSGANVLTF	TGCGCCAGCTCCCACACCTCCTCTGGGGCCAACGTCCTGACTTTC
-	-	TRBV9	TRBJ2-3	CASSATFDTQYF	TGTGCCAGCAGCGCCACTTTTGATACGCAGTATTTT
-	many	TRBV12-3/TRBV12-4	TRBJ1-5	CASRGGGIGNQPQHF	TGTGCCAGCAGGGGAGGAGGGATTGGCAATCAGCCCCAGCATTTT
-	many	TRBV6-6	TRBJ1-1	CASSSSINTEAFF	TGTGCCAGCAGTTCCTCGATTAACACTGAAGCTTTCTTT
-	many	TRBV2	TRBJ2-3	CASTRWGPSTDTQYF	TGTGCCAGCACAAGGTGGGGGCCAAGCACAGATACGCAGTATTTT
-	many	TRBV12-3/TRBV12-4	TRBJ1-2	CASSAPGPYGYTF	TGTGCCAGCAGCGCACCGGGTCCCTATGGCTACACCTTC
-	-	TRBV6-1	TRBJ2-2	CASSGGALGGRAAGELFF	TGTGCCAGCAGTGGGGGGGCCTTAGGGGGGAGGGCCGCCGGGGAGCTGTTTTTT
-	many	TRBV20-1	TRBJ2-1	CSATPPTSWNEQFF	TGCAGTGCTACCCCCCCAACTAGCTGGAATGAGCAGTTCTTC
-	many	TRBV6-1	TRBJ1-5	CASSEALGGGQPQHF	TGTGCCAGCAGTGAAGCCCTGGGGGGGGGTCAGCCCCAGCATTTT
TRBD1	many	TRBV2	TRBJ2-1	CASSSGGGVMNEQFF	TGTGCCAGCAGTTCAGGGGGCGGTGTGATGAATGAGCAGTTCTTC
-	many	TRBV6-1	TRBJ2-1	CASRSPTLRAYNEQFF	TGTGCCAGCAGATCCCCTACCTTGAGGGCCTACAATGAGCAGTTCTTC
-	many	TRBV28	TRBJ2-7	CASRDGVLEQYF	TGTGCCAGCAGGGACGGGGTCTTGGAGCAGTACTTC
-	many	TRBV18	TRBJ1-3	CASSPQKTVSGNTIYF	TGTGCCAGCTCACCTCAAAAGACCGTCTCTGGAAACACCATATATTTT
TRBD2	many	TRBV5-1	TRBJ2-7	CASSLEAGGTSYEQYF	TGCGCCAGCAGCTTGGAAGCGGGAGGTACCTCCTACGAGCAGTACTTC
TRBD2	few	TRBV30	TRBJ2-7	CAWSSGRAGEQYF	TGTGCCTGGAGTAGCGGGAGGGCCGGTGAGCAGTACTTC
TRBD2	many	TRBV29-1	TRBJ2-3	CSVEGLAGPSTDTQYF	TGCAGCGTTGAAGGTCTAGCGGGTCCTAGCACAGATACGCAGTATTTT
-	many	TRBV5-6	TRBJ2-4	CASSTRQGGNIQYF	TGTGCCAGCAGCACCCGGCAGGGGGGAAACATTCAGTACTTC
TRBD1	many	TRBV12-3/TRBV12-4	TRBJ1-1	CASSMRQGLNTEAFF	TGTGCCAGCAGTATGAGACAGGGCCTAAACACTGAAGCTTTCTTT
-	few	TRBV5-1	TRBJ2-1	CASSFTGSDEQFF	TGCGCCAGCAGCTTCACAGGGTCTGATGAGCAGTTCTTC
-	few	TRBV3-1	TRBJ2-1	CAAGTRGANEQFF	TGTGCCGCAGGGACTCGCGGGGCCAATGAGCAGTTCTTC
-	many	TRBV7-8	TRBJ2-5	CASQPVGETQYF	TGTGCCAGCCAACCGGTGGGAGAGACCCAGTACTTC
TRBD2	many	TRBV5-1	TRBJ2-7	CASSAGTSGSHEQYF	TGTGCCAGCAGTGCCGGGACTAGCGGGAGCCACGAGCAGTACTTC
-	few	TRBV19	TRBJ2-7	CASSIATGQRYAEQYF	TGTGCCAGTAGTATAGCAACGGGACAACGCTACGCCGAGCAGTACTTC
TRBD2	many	TRBV5-1	TRBJ2-3	CASSLYTSGSGTDTQYF	TGCGCCAGCAGCTTGTATACTAGCGGATCCGGCACAGATACGCAGTATTTT
-	-	TRBV10-2	TRBJ1-2	CASRAGDYGYTF	TGCGCCAGCAGAGCAGGGGATTATGGCTACACCTTC
TRBD1	-	TRBV4-2	TRBJ2-7	CAGSQDGTGGSYEQYF	TGTGCCGGCAGCCAAGATGGGACAGGGGGCTCCTACGAGCAGTACTTC